A selection of T cell receptor beta chains follows, all from one sample in a study of blood T cell repertoires in COVID-19. The data were produced by immunoSEQ multiplex PCR, yet TCRdb's version contains in-frame clones alone and is incomplete. The sample yields approximately 350,000 clones, roughly 89% seen once. Material: peripheral blood. The receptors were gathered from a woman younger than 30 who had recovered from COVID-19. The CDR3 runs from the conserved cysteine through the conserved F or W. Each record gives: V gene, J gene, clone size, CDR3 protein. Some rows have no size entry. The others give once, few or many, or a class for an expanded clone.

v_call: TRBV19
j_call: TRBJ2-3
clone_size: -
cdr3_aa: CASSASVTSTDTQYF

v_call: TRBV30
j_call: TRBJ2-6
clone_size: -
cdr3_aa: CAWSLGTGGSGANVLTF

v_call: TRBV6-2/TRBV6-3
j_call: TRBJ2-1
clone_size: -
cdr3_aa: CASSRASGYNEQFF

v_call: TRBV6-5
j_call: TRBJ2-1
clone_size: -
cdr3_aa: CASSYSSLVGEQFF

v_call: TRBV6-5
j_call: TRBJ2-1
clone_size: -
cdr3_aa: CASSYKPYSYNEQFF

v_call: TRBV6-5
j_call: TRBJ1-4
clone_size: few
cdr3_aa: CASSYSDRDANEKLFF

v_call: TRBV4-1
j_call: TRBJ1-4
clone_size: -
cdr3_aa: CASSQGSRRAGEKLFF

v_call: TRBV3-1/TRBV3-2
j_call: TRBJ2-1
clone_size: -
cdr3_aa: CASSQGGGSYNEQFF

v_call: TRBV7-4
j_call: TRBJ1-1
clone_size: -
cdr3_aa: CASSRDRVAPEAFF

v_call: TRBV28
j_call: TRBJ2-4
clone_size: -
cdr3_aa: CASSSRPGTGLLKNIQYF

v_call: TRBV4-1
j_call: TRBJ1-2
clone_size: -
cdr3_aa: CASSQSRQGGIYGYTF

v_call: TRBV12-5
j_call: TRBJ1-1
clone_size: -
cdr3_aa: CASGSRRGGNQQIHTEAFF

v_call: TRBV27
j_call: TRBJ1-2
clone_size: -
cdr3_aa: CASSWTAQGQGYTF

v_call: TRBV28
j_call: TRBJ1-6
clone_size: -
cdr3_aa: CASSLQGAGSYNSPLHF

v_call: TRBV11-3
j_call: TRBJ2-3
clone_size: -
cdr3_aa: CASSLDPGRGSTDTQYF

v_call: TRBV5-1
j_call: TRBJ1-5
clone_size: -
cdr3_aa: CASNWGHQDIPQHF

v_call: TRBV27
j_call: TRBJ1-1
clone_size: once
cdr3_aa: CASIQISGGTEAFF

v_call: TRBV15
j_call: TRBJ2-1
clone_size: -
cdr3_aa: CATSKGTLPAYNEQFF

v_call: TRBV14
j_call: TRBJ2-2
clone_size: -
cdr3_aa: CASSQGPQSGELFF

v_call: TRBV6-2/TRBV6-3
j_call: TRBJ2-1
clone_size: -
cdr3_aa: CASSFTVYNEQFF

v_call: TRBV18
j_call: TRBJ1-1
clone_size: -
cdr3_aa: CASSPAGGAGTEAFF

v_call: TRBV12-3/TRBV12-4
j_call: TRBJ2-5
clone_size: -
cdr3_aa: CASSLEGVETQYF